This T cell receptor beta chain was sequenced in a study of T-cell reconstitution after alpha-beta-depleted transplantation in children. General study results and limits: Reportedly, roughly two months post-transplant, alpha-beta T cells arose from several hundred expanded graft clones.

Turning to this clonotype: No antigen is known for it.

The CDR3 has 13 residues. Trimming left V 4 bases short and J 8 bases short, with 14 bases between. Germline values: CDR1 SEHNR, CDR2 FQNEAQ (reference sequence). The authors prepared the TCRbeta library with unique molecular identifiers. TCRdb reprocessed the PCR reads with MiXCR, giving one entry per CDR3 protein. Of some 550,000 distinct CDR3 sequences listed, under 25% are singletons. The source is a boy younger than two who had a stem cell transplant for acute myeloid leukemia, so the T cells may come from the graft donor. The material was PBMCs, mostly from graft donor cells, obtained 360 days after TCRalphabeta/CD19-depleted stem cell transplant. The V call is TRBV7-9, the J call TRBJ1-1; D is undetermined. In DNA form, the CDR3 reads TGTGCCAGCAGCTACCCGGGATTGGGGGAAGCTTTCTTT. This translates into CASSYPGLGEAFF.